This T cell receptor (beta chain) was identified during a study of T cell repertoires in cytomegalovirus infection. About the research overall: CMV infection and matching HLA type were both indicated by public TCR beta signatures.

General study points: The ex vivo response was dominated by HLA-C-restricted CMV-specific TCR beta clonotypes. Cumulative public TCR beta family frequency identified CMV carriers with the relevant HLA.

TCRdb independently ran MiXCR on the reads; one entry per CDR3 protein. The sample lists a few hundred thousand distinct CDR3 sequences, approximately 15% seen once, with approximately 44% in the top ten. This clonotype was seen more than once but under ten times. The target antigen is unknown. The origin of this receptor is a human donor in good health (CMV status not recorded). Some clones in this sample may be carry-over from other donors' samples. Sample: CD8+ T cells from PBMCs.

CDR3 region: CASTQARGLTYNEQFF. Here the CDR3 DNA reads TGTGCCAGCACCCAAGCGAGGGGGTTAACCTACAATGAGCAGTTCTTC. V usage is TRBV28 and J usage is TRBJ2-1; possibly TRBD1 for D (6 bases). V was shortened by 7 bases and J by 2 bases, with 18 bases between the two germline ends. This CDR3 comprises 16 residues. Germline lookup yields CDR1 MDHEN and CDR2 SYDVKM.